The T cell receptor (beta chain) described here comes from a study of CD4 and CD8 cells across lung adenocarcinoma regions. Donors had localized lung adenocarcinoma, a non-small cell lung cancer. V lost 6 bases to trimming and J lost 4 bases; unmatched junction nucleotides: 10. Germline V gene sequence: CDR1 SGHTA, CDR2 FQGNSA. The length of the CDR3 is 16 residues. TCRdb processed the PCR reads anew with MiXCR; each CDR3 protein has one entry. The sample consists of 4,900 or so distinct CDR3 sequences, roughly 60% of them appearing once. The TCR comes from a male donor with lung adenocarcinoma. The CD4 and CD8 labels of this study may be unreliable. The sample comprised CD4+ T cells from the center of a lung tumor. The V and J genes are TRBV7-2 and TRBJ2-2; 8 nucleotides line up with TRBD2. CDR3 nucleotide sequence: TGTGCCAGCAGGCTAAGAGCGGGAGCAATCACCGGGGAGCTGTTTTTT. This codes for CASRLRAGAITGELFF.